One sample yielded the 20 T cell receptor beta chains listed below, sequenced in a study of blood T cell repertoires in COVID-19. TCRdb's copy holds only in-frame clones and misses some; the assay was immunoSEQ multiplex PCR. The sample records over 100,000 clones, under 90% being singletons. The sequenced sample was peripheral blood. The receptors shown here come from a woman aged 45-65 years with acute or convalescent COVID-19.

The genes are TRBV30 and TRBJ1-1; D unresolved. V was trimmed by 3 bases and J by 7 bases, leaving 18 bases between them. CDR3 length: 14 amino acids. The germline gives CDR1 GTSNPN, CDR2 SVGIG (reference sequence). The CDR3 nucleotides are TGTGCCTGGAGGGGGAGAGGCTCGGGTGGTGAAGCTTTCTTT. Its protein is CAWRGRGSGGEAFF.

CDR3 sequence (DNA): TGTGCCAGCAGTTTAGGGGGGGCCGGGGGCACAGATACGCAGTATTTT. This codes for CASSLGGAGGTDTQYF. V gene TRBV28 combines with J gene TRBJ2-3; a weak D match, TRBD2 (7 bases). The CDR3 runs to 16 residues. Looked up from germline, CDR1 is MDHEN and CDR2 is SYDVKM. V was cut by 2 bases and J by 1 base, with 13 bases left in between. The entire variable domain, with the rest obtained from reference TRBV28 and TRBJ2-3, is as follows: DVKVTQSSRYLVKRTGEKVFLECVQDMDHENMFWYRQDPGLGLRLIYFSYDVKMKEKGDIPEGYSVSREKKERFSLILESASTNQTSMYLCASSLGGAGGTDTQYFGPGTRLTVL.

The chain links TRBV23-1 to TRBJ1-1; D gene uncertain. TRBV23-1 is designated an ORF whose function remains uncertain. Trimming removed 0 bases from V and 1 base from J, with 9 bases in between. This CDR3 is built from 15 residues. CDR3 sequence: CASSQSSEENTEAFF. In DNA form, the CDR3 reads TGCGCCAGCAGTCAATCGTCGGAGGAGAACACTGAAGCTTTCTTT.

The rearrangement joins TRBV7-7 to TRBJ1-1; TRBD1 matches 7 bases. The CDR3 sequence is 13 residues long. Per the germline V gene, CDR1 is SSHAT and CDR2 is FNYEAQ (reference sequence). Trimming cost V 8 bases and J 2 bases; bases outside gene matches: 5. The CDR3 protein is CASLRDSNTEAFF. The CDR3 DNA reads as TGTGCCAGCCTCCGGGACAGCAACACTGAAGCTTTCTTT.

This rearrangement joins TRBV6-4 to TRBJ1-1, with 7 bases aligning to TRBD1. Germline lookup yields CDR1 MRHNA and CDR2 SNTAGT. V dropped 0 bases and J dropped 7; count of bases not matched to a gene: 2. The CDR3 has 13 residues. CDR3 coding DNA: TGTGCCAGCAGTGACTCGTACAGGGGTGAAGCTTTCTTT. It yields the protein CASSDSYRGEAFF.

The V gene is TRBV19, the J gene TRBJ1-1; maybe TRBD1 (5 bases). The CDR3 length is 14 residues. Trimming stripped 1 base from V and 1 base from J, with 7 bases between. Germline loops: CDR1 LNHDA, CDR2 SQIVND (reference sequence). The CDR3 reads CASSIGGRNTEAFF. In nucleotides, the CDR3 is TGTGCCAGTAGTATAGGGGGCAGGAACACTGAAGCTTTCTTT.

V and J are TRBV3-1 (or the pseudogene TRBV3-2) and TRBJ1-2; no definite D call. With 1 base removed from V and 0 bases from J, the gap between germline ends came to 9 bases. The CDR3 length is 15 residues. The germline V gene has CDR1 LGHDT and CDR2 YNNKEL (reference sequence). The CDR3 region has the DNA TGTGCCAGCAGCCAAGCCCCGGGGACTAACTATGGCTACACCTTC. Translated, it gives CASSQAPGTNYGYTF.

The rearrangement links TRBV15 to TRBJ1-1; D is ambiguous. V was pared by 0 bases and J by 5 bases, with 10 bases between. From germline, CDR1 is LNHNV and CDR2 YYDKDF (reference sequence). CDR3 size: 14 residues. CDR3 in DNA: TGTGCCACCAGCAGAGATAAATCGGGGACTGAAGCTTTCTTT. Translating it yields CATSRDKSGTEAFF.

The rearrangement joins TRBV5-4 to TRBJ1-2; D ambiguous. This CDR3 is 14 amino acids long. With 0 bases removed from V and 9 bases from J, the gap between germline ends came to 15 bases. Looked up from germline, CDR1 is SGHNT and CDR2 is YYREEE (reference sequence). The CDR3 DNA is TGTGCCAGCAGCTTGGTTGGGCCTTCAGCTAGCTACACCTTC. Protein sequence: CASSLVGPSASYTF. Looking up the rest from reference TRBV5-4 and TRBJ1-2 gives the full variable domain: ETGVTQSPTHLIKTRGQQVTLRCSSQSGHNTVSWYQQALGQGPQFIFQYYREEENGRGNFPPRFSGLQFPNYSSELNVNALELDDSALYLCASSLVGPSASYTFGSGTRLTVV.

The chain has TRBV7-9 and TRBJ1-2; D is unclear. V lost 1 base, J lost 1 base, and 7 bases lay in between. Germline CDR1 SEHNR, CDR2 FQNEAQ (reference sequence). This CDR3 has 14 residues. The CDR3 is CASSLDGFNYGYTF. The CDR3 DNA reads TGTGCCAGCAGCTTAGACGGGTTTAACTATGGCTACACCTTC.

The chain employs TRBV5-1 and TRBJ2-3, with 7 bases aligning to TRBD2. CDR3 length: 14 residues. The V gene's germline CDR1 is SGHRS and CDR2 YFSETQ. V was pared by 0 bases and J by 4 bases, with 2 bases of the junction left unmatched. The CDR3, as DNA: TGCGCCAGCAGCTTGGTTGGGGGGGCAGATACGCAGTATTTT. Translated: CASSLVGGADTQYF. The complete variable domain, with remaining parts taken from reference TRBV5-1 and TRBJ2-3, reads KAGVTQTPRYLIKTRGQQVTLSCSPISGHRSVSWYQQTPGQGLQFLFEYFSETQRNKGNFPGRFSGRQFSNSRSEMNVSTLELGDSALYLCASSLVGGADTQYFGPGTRLTVL.

In this sample, this clone turned up once. The chain couples TRBV6-1 to TRBJ2-7, with TRBD2 identical over 7 bases. This CDR3 is 15 amino acids long. Germline CDR1 MNHNS, CDR2 SASEGT. The ends lost 3 bases at V and 1 base at J; junction bases unmatched: 6. The CDR3 loop reads CASSEGGSSSYEQYF. The CDR3 nucleotides read TGTGCCAGCAGTGAGGGCGGGAGTTCTTCCTACGAGCAGTACTTC.

The chain employs TRBV6-5 and TRBJ1-1, with D tentatively TRBD1 (6 bases). CDR3 length equals 15 residues. V lost 1 base to trimming and J lost 0 bases, with 9 bases between them. CDR1 MNHEY and CDR2 SVGAGI come from the germline V gene. The CDR3 region is CASSYLYRVNTEAFF. In nucleotides, the CDR3 is TGTGCCAGCAGTTACTTGTACAGGGTGAACACTGAAGCTTTCTTT.

The V call is TRBV11-3, the J call TRBJ1-1; possibly TRBD1 for D (5 bases). V lost 0 bases, J lost 5 bases, and 7 bases lay in between. Germline V gives CDR1 SGHNT, CDR2 YENEEA. The CDR3 is made up of 13 amino acids. This CDR3 reads CASSLEGGTEAFF. In DNA, the CDR3 is TGTGCCAGCAGCTTAGAGGGGGGAACTGAAGCTTTCTTT.

As concerns this clone: A junction end diverges from the germline sequence, so it may reflect a read error. The V gene is TRBV6-1, the J gene TRBJ1-2; D is ambiguous. Germline V lookup: CDR1 MNHNS, CDR2 SASEGT. This CDR3 is 12 amino acids long. The CDR3 region is CASSELRLSRIF. The CDR3 DNA is TGTGCCAGCAGTGAGTTGAGGCTCTCCCGGATCTTC.

This chain joins TRBV3-1 (or the pseudogene TRBV3-2) and TRBJ1-2; TRBD1 matches at 7 bases. The junction had 4 bases not matched to a gene; V was cut back by 4 bases and J by 5 bases. This CDR3 is built from 13 residues. The germline CDR1 and CDR2 sequences are LGHDT and YNNKEL (reference sequence). Here the CDR3 DNA reads TGTGCCAGCAGCCGGGACAGTGAGTATGGCTACACCTTC. Encoded protein: CASSRDSEYGYTF.

CDR3 loop: CATSRGGRQAYGYTF. The CDR3 nucleotides are TGTGCCACCAGCAGAGGGGGGCGACAGGCCTATGGCTACACCTTC. The rearrangement uses TRBV15 and TRBJ1-2; a possible D gene is TRBD1 (6 bases). Per germline, CDR1 LNHNV and CDR2 YYDKDF (reference sequence). Trimming removed 1 base at V and 4 bases at J, with 13 bases between. There are 15 residues in the CDR3.

This clone was observed once. The V and J genes are TRBV3-1 (or the pseudogene TRBV3-2) and TRBJ2-2, with 8 bases matching TRBD1. The CDR3 is made up of 15 amino acids. Trimming at V came to 6 bases and at J to 1 base, leaving 4 bases not matched to a gene. Germline V gene lookup returns CDR1 LGHDT and CDR2 YNNKEL (reference sequence). The CDR3 loop reads CASRMGTGNTGELFF. Written as DNA, the CDR3 is TGTGCCAGCAGAATGGGGACAGGGAACACCGGGGAGCTGTTTTTT.

The chain uses TRBV10-3 and TRBJ2-3; 11 bases fit TRBD2. The CDR3 has 15 amino acids. The V segment lost 6 bases and the J segment 1 base; nucleotides outside the gene matches: 3. CDR1 is ENHRY, CDR2 SYGVKD, per germline. CDR3 DNA sequence: TGTGCCATCAGGAAGGGACTAGCGGGCACAGATACGCAGTATTTT. Translation: CAIRKGLAGTDTQYF.

The chain links TRBV7-6 to TRBJ1-1; 10 nucleotides match TRBD1. V shed 0 bases, J shed 0 bases, and the junction held 7 bases outside the gene matches. Germline CDR1 SGHVS, CDR2 FNYEAQ. This CDR3 comprises 18 residues. The CDR3: CASSLARGQGSVNTEAFF. CDR3 DNA: TGTGCCAGCAGCTTAGCGAGGGGACAGGGGAGCGTGAACACTGAAGCTTTCTTT.